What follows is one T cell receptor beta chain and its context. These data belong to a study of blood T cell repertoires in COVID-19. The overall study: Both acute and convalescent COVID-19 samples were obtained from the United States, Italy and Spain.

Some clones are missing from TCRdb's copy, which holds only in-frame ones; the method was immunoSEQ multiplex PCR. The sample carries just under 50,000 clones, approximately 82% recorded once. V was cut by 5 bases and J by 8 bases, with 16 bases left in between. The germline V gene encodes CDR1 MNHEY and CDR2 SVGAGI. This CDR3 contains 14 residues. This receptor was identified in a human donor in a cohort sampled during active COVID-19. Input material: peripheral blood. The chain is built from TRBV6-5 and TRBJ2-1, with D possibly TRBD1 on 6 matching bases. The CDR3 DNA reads TGTGCCAGCAGTCGTATGGGGGCCGAAGATGAGCAGTTCTTC. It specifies CASSRMGAEDEQFF.